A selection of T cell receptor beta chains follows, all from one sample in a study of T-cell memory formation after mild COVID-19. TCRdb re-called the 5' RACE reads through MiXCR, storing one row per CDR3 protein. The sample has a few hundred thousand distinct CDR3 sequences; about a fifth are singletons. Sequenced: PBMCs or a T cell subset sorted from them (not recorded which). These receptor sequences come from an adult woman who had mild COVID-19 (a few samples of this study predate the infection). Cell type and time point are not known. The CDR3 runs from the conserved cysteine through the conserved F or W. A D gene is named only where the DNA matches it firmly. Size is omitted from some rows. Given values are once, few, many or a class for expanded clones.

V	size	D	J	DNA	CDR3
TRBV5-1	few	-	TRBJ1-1	TGCGCCAGCAGCGAAGGCAGGGGCCCTAGGACTGAAGCTTTCTTT	CASSEGRGPRTEAFF
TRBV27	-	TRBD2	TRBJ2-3	TGTGCCAGCAGTTTCTCCACTAGCGGGAGCACAGATACGCAGTATTTT	CASSFSTSGSTDTQYF
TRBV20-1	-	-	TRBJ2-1	TGCAGTGCTACCACAAGCGGGCCGCGGGGCAATGAGCAGTTCTTC	CSATTSGPRGNEQFF
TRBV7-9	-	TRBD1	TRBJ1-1	TGTGCCACCTTCCGGACAGGGGCAGAGGTTACTGAAGCTTTCTTT	CATFRTGAEVTEAFF
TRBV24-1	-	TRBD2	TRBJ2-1	TGTGCCACCAGTGAGATCGGGACTAGTGGGAATGAGCAGTTCTTC	CATSEIGTSGNEQFF
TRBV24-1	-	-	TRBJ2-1	TGTGCCACCAGTGATTTGGGCAGCCGCAATGAGCAGTTCTTC	CATSDLGSRNEQFF
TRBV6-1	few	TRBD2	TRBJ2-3	TGTGCCAGCAACGGACTAGCGGGGGGAGGTGGCACAGATACGCAGTATTTT	CASNGLAGGGGTDTQYF
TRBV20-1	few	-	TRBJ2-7	TGCAGTGCTAGAGTGTACAGTTACGAGCAGTACTTC	CSARVYSYEQYF
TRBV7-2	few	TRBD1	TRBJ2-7	TGTGCCAGCAGCCCTAGCCGGGACAGGGGATACGAGCAGTACTTC	CASSPSRDRGYEQYF
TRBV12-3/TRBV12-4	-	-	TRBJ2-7	TGTGCCAGCAGTCCACCCGGGACACCATCCTACGAGCAGTACTTC	CASSPPGTPSYEQYF
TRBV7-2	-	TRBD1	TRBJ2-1	TGTGCCAGCAGCCGGGGACAGGGCGAAGTCGAGTTCTTC	CASSRGQGEVEFF
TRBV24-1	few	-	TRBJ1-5	TGTGCCACCAGTGACCAGACTCCGGGCGGCAATCAGCCCCAGCATTTT	CATSDQTPGGNQPQHF
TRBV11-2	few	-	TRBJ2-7	TGTGCCAGCAGCAAAGACTGGCTCTACGAGCAGTACTTC	CASSKDWLYEQYF
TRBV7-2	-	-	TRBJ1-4	TGTGCCAGCAGCTTGCAGGGAAATGAAAAACTGTTTTTT	CASSLQGNEKLFF
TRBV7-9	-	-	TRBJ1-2	TGTGCCAGCAGCTTAGGGGACGGGCGGACGGTTAACTATGGCTACACCTTC	CASSLGDGRTVNYGYTF
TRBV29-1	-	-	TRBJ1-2	TGCAGCGTTGAAAAGGGTGGGGGGCGCGGCTACACCTTC	CSVEKGGGRGYTF
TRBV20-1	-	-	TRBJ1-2	TGCAGTGCTAGAGATTCCGGGTCCCTTGGCTACACCTTC	CSARDSGSLGYTF
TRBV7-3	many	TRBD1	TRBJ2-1	TGTGCCAGCAGCTCCGGACAGGGAGGATACAATGAGCAGTTCTTC	CASSSGQGGYNEQFF
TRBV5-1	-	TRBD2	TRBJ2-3	TGCGCCAGCAGCCCTGAGCGGGGGGCTTTCACAGATACGCAGTATTTT	CASSPERGAFTDTQYF
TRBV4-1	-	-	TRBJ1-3	TGCGCCAGCAGCCAAGACACAGGATTTGGAAACACCATATATTTT	CASSQDTGFGNTIYF
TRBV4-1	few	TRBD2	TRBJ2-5	TGCGCCAGCAGCCAGATCGGGACTAGCGGGGGGCGGGCAGAGACCCAGTACTTC	CASSQIGTSGGRAETQYF
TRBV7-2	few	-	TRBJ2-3	TGTGCCAGCAGCTTAGGTGGGGCCCCAGATACGCAGTATTTT	CASSLGGAPDTQYF
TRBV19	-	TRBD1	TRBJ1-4	TGTGCCAGTACCCCATCGGCAGGGGGCAATGAAAAACTGTTTTTT	CASTPSAGGNEKLFF
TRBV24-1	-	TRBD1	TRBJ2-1	TGTGCCACCAGTGATGTGGACAGGGCCATCTACAATGAGCAGTTCTTC	CATSDVDRAIYNEQFF
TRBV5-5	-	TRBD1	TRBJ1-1	TGTGCCAGCAGCTTGGGACAGGGGCTACTTGAAGCTTTCTTT	CASSLGQGLLEAFF
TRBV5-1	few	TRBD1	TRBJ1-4	TGCGCCAGCAGCTCCCGGGACAGAACAACTAATGAAAAACTGTTTTTT	CASSSRDRTTNEKLFF
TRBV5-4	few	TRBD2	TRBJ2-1	TGTGCCAGCAGCTTGCGGGAGGGCTCCTACAATGAGCAGTTCTTC	CASSLREGSYNEQFF
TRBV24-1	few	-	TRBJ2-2	TGTGCCACCAGTGATTGGGAACCCGGGGAGCTGTTTTTT	CATSDWEPGELFF
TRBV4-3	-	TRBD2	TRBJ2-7	TGCGCCAGCAGCCCCGGGACTAGCGAAACTCCAGGCTACGAGCAGTACTTC	CASSPGTSETPGYEQYF
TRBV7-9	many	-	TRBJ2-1	TGTGCCAGCAGCTTAGTCAGGAATGAGCAGTTCTTC	CASSLVRNEQFF
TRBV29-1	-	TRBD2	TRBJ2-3	TGCAGCGTTGCGCGGACTAGCGGGTTCACAGATACGCAGTATTTT	CSVARTSGFTDTQYF
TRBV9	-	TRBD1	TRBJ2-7	TGTGCCAGCAGCGCGGGGGACAGGGCAGCTTTAGAGCAGTACTTC	CASSAGDRAALEQYF
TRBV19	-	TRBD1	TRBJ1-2	TGTGCCAGTAGTCTCTTGGACAGGGGGCATGGCTACACCTTC	CASSLLDRGHGYTF
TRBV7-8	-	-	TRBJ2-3	TGTGCCAGCAGCTTAAGGTCAACCACAGATACGCAGTATTTT	CASSLRSTTDTQYF
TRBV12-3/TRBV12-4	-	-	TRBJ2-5	TGTGCCAGCATCCAGGGTTATAACCAAGAGACCCAGTACTTC	CASIQGYNQETQYF
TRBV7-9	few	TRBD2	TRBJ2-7	TGTGCCAGCAGGACCGCGGGGGACGAGCAGTACTTC	CASRTAGDEQYF
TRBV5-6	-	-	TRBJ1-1	TGTGCCAGCAGCTTGGACCTCGTACGCACTGAAGCTTTCTTT	CASSLDLVRTEAFF
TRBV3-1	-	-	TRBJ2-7	TGTGCCAGCAGCCAGGGTCTTTCCCACGAGCAGTACTTC	CASSQGLSHEQYF
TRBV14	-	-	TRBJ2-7	TGTGCCAGCAGCCGGACTTTCCCCTACGAGCAGTACTTC	CASSRTFPYEQYF
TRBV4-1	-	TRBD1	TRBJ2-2	TGCGCCAGCAGCCAAGTCGCGCAGTCAGGGGGCACCGGGGAGCTGTTTTTT	CASSQVAQSGGTGELFF
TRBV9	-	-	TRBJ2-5	TGTGCCAGCAGCTCCTCTCCGGGACTCCAAGAGACCCAGTACTTC	CASSSSPGLQETQYF
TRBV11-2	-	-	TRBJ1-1	TGTGCCAGCAGCCCTAATCGGGGTCTAGGAACTTTCTTT	CASSPNRGLGTFF
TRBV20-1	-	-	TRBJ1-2	TGCAGTGCCACCTCGATCGGGGAGGGCTACACCTTC	CSATSIGEGYTF
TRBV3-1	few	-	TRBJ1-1	TGTGCCAGCAGCCGTCAAGCCGACACGTTTGAAGCTTTCTTT	CASSRQADTFEAFF
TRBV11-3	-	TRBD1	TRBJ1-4	TGTGCCAGCAGCTTAAGGCTCGGGACAGGGGGCGAAAAACTGTTTTTT	CASSLRLGTGGEKLFF
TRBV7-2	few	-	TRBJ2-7	TGTGCCAGCAGCTTAGATGAAGGGTCCTACGAGCAGTACTTC	CASSLDEGSYEQYF
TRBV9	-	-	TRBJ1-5	TGTGCCAGCAGCGGGAGGGTAGGTAATAGCAATCAGCCCCAGCATTTT	CASSGRVGNSNQPQHF
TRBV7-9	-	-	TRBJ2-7	TGTGCCAGCAGGGCTAGCGCCGGGGACCCGAAGGAGTACGAGCAGTACTTC	CASRASAGDPKEYEQYF
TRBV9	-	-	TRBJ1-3	TGTGCCAGCAGCTTGGACGAGAGCTCTGGAAACACCATATATTTT	CASSLDESSGNTIYF
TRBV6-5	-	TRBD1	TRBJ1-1	TGTGCCAGCAGTTCCACGGACAGGGGCCCTGAAGCTTTCTTT	CASSSTDRGPEAFF
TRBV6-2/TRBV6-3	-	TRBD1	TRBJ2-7	TGTGCCAGCAGTTGGGACGGACAGGGAGCTCTCTACGAGCAGTACTTC	CASSWDGQGALYEQYF
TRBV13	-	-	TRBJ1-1	TGTGCCAGCAGCTTATACCGGGACACGAACACTGAAGCTTTCTTT	CASSLYRDTNTEAFF
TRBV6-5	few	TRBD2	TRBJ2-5	TGTGCCAGCAGTTACTTCAGACTAGCAAGGGATTCTGAGACCCAGTACTTC	CASSYFRLARDSETQYF
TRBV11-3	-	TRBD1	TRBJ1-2	TGTGCCAGCAGCTTGCGAACAGGGGGTGCCTATGGCTACACCTTC	CASSLRTGGAYGYTF
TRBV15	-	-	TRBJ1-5	TGTGCCACCAGCAGAGATATGGGCAATCAGCCCCAGCATTTT	CATSRDMGNQPQHF
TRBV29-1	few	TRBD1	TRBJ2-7	TGCAGCGTCGTGGGGGACAGCTACGAGCAGTACTTC	CSVVGDSYEQYF